This record looks at one T cell receptor (beta chain) sequence and its context. Sequencing used immunoSEQ multiplex PCR; TCRdb keeps in-frame clones, though not all of them. The table has 330,000 or so clones, about nine tenths seen once. J gave up 0 bases and V 6 bases, and 8 bases lay outside the gene matches. The CDR3 is 16 amino acids. CDR1 is KGHSH, CDR2 LQKENI, per germline. This sample stems from a study of blood T cell repertoires in COVID-19. Across the study: COVID-19 samples from acute and convalescent phases originated in the United States, Italy and Spain. PBMCs, B-cell-depleted T cells, or T cells were the source of the cDNA or gDNA that made up the material.

The Seattle site enrolled patients during active infection and followed them longitudinally. The rearrangement uses TRBV18 and TRBJ1-3; TRBD1 agrees at 7 bases. This clonotype was obtained from a woman in her fifties or sixties with COVID-19, enrolled during active disease. Sequencing input: peripheral blood. The CDR3 region has the DNA TGTGCCAGCTCCAGGGACAGCACTCTCTCTGGAAACACCATATATTTT. Amino acids: CASSRDSTLSGNTIYF.